This TCR beta chain was retrieved from a study of CD8 T cells in ankylosing spondylitis. Study conclusions and caveats: Eight or nine highly homologous variants formed a TCR beta motif that appeared characteristic of ankylosing spondylitis blood. It was reported that disease-linked clones were significantly enriched in matched ankylosing spondylitis synovial fluid. Disease-linked clones had a CD8+ phenotype and relatively low frequency in peripheral blood.

This clonotype was observed a handful of times. Its antigen is currently unknown. TCR beta libraries were made by quantitative 5'-RACE with molecular barcodes. One entry per CDR3 protein results from TCRdb running MiXCR on the 5' RACE reads. The profile shows 750,000 to 850,000 distinct CDR3 sequences, roughly 10% of them singletons. The CDR3 runs 14 residues. The V and J ends lost 5 bases and 4 bases, in that order; junction bases with no gene match: 7. CDR1 DFQATT and CDR2 SNEGSKA come from the germline V gene (reference sequence). Material for sequencing was blood, either unsorted or a sorted T cell fraction (not recorded which). The receptor comes from a male donor with ankylosing spondylitis. The genes are TRBV20-1 and TRBJ2-7; 11 bases align to TRBD2. This chain's CDR3 is CSAPLAGGLYEQYF. Written as DNA, the CDR3 is TGCAGTGCTCCTCTAGCGGGAGGTTTGTACGAGCAGTACTTC.